The 6 T cell receptor beta chains reported below all come from one sample, sequenced in a study of shared clonotypes between healthy human individuals. Here immunoSEQ multiplex PCR was the method, and the copy in TCRdb shows in-frame clones only, minus some. Here the sample spans about 1.5 million clones, around 97% being singletons. The material sequenced was naive CD4+ T cells sorted from blood. Regarding subset: CD45RA+ positively selected. The origin of the receptors is a man between 25 and 39 years old in good health.

The chain couples TRBV11-2 to TRBJ2-1; D possibly uses TRBD1 or TRBD2 (5 bases each). CDR1 is SGHAT, CDR2 FQNNGV, per germline. The CDR3 runs 12 residues. V shed 5 bases and J shed 7 bases, with 9 bases lying between them. In DNA form, the CDR3 reads TGTGCCAGCAGCGTCGGGGCGAATGAGCAGTTCTTC. Translation gives CASSVGANEQFF.

The rearrangement joins TRBV6-5 to TRBJ2-6; D is tentatively TRBD1 or TRBD2 (5 bases each). The CDR3 length is 16 residues. Germline assignment: CDR1 MNHEY and CDR2 SVGAGI. Trimming removed 6 bases from V and 2 bases from J, with 14 bases in between. The CDR3 spells CASSYGDGAGANVLTF. The DNA for the CDR3 is TGTGCCAGCAGCTACGGGGACGGGGCTGGGGCCAACGTCCTGACTTTC.

This clone was seen a single time. This same CDR3 is encoded by further DNA sequences in the sample. V and J are TRBV11-2 and TRBJ2-5; TRBD1 matches 10 bases. The CDR3 spans 15 residues. V lost 1 base and J lost 3; bases outside the gene matches: 2. CDR1 is SGHAT, CDR2 FQNNGV, per germline. The CDR3 is CASSLGDRGKETQYF. The CDR3 DNA reads TGTGCCAGCAGCTTAGGGGACAGGGGCAAAGAGACCCAGTACTTC.

The chain is built from TRBV7-2 and TRBJ1-5; maybe TRBD1 (5 bases). Looked up from germline, CDR1 is SGHTA and CDR2 is FQGNSA. The CDR3 consists of 14 residues. V dropped 3 bases and J dropped 5 bases, with 11 bases sitting between them. CDR3 in amino acids: CASSFGAGYQPQHF. Written as DNA, the CDR3 is TGTGCCAGCAGCTTTGGGGCCGGGTATCAGCCCCAGCATTTT. Full variable domain (outside the CDR3, taken from reference TRBV7-2 and TRBJ1-5): GAGVSQSPSNKVTEKGKDVELRCDPISGHTALYWYRQSLGQGLEFLIYFQGNSAPDKSGLPSDRFSAERTGGSVSTLTIQRTQQEDSAVYLCASSFGAGYQPQHFGDGTRLSIL.

The chain couples TRBV7-9 to TRBJ2-1; 8 bases align to TRBD2. The CDR3 is 15 amino acids. In germline, CDR1 is SEHNR, CDR2 FQNEAQ (reference sequence). V shed 5 bases and J 4 bases; nucleotides not matched to a gene: 7. CDR3: CASSLESSGYNEQFF. CDR3 nucleotide sequence: TGTGCCAGCAGCCTGGAGTCTAGCGGGTACAATGAGCAGTTCTTC. The full variable domain, in which reference TRBV7-9 and TRBJ2-1 provide the parts outside the CDR3, is DTGVSQNPRHKITKRGQNVTFRCDPISEHNRLYWYRQTLGQGPEFLTYFQNEAQLEKSRLLSDRFSAERPKGSFSTLEIQRTEQGDSAMYLCASSLESSGYNEQFFGPGTRLTVL.

This clone was counted a single time. The chain joins TRBV4-1 to TRBJ2-3; 8 bases map to TRBD1. CDR1 MGHRA and CDR2 YSYEKL come from the germline V gene. Trimming at V came to 1 base and at J to 3 bases, leaving 9 bases not matched to a gene. The CDR3 has 17 amino acids. DNA for the CDR3: TGCGCCAGCAGCCAAGGCCAGGGGGCGCAGAGGACAGATACGCAGTATTTT. It codes for CASSQGQGAQRTDTQYF.